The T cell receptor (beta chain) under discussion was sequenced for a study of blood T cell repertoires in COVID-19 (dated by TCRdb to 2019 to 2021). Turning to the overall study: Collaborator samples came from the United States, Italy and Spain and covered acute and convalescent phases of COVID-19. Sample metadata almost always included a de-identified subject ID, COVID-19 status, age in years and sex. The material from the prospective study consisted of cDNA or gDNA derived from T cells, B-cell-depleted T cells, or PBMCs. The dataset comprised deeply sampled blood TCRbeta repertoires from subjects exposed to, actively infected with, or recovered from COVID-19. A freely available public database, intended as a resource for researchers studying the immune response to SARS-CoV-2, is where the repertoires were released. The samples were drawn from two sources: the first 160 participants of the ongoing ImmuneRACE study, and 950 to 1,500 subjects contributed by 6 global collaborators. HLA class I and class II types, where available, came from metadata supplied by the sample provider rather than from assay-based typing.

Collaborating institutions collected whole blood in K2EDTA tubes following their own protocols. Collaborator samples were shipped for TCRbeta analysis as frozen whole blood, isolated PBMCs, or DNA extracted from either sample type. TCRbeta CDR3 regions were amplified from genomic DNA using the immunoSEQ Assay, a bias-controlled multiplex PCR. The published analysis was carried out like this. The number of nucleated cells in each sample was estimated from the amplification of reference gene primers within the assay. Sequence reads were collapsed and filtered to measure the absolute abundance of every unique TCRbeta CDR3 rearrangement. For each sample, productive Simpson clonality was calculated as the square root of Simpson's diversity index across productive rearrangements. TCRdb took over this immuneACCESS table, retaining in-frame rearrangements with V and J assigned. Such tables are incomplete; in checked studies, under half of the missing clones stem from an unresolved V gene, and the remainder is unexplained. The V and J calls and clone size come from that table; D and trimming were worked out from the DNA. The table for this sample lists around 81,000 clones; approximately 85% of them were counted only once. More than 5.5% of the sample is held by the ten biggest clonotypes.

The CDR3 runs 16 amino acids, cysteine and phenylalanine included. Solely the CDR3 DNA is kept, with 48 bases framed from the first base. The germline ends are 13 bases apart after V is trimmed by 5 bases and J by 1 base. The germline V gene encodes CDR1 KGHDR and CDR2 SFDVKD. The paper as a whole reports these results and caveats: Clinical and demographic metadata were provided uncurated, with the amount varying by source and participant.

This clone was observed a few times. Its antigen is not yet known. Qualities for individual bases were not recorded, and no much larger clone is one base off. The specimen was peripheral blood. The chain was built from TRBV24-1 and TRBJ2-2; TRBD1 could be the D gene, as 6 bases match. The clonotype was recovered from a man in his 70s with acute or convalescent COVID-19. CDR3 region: CATSVTATGNTGELFF. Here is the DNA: TGTGCCACCAGTGTTACCGCGACAGGGAACACCGGGGAGCTGTTTTTT.